This entry concerns a single T cell receptor (beta chain). The antigen remains unidentified. The CDR3 loop spans 15 amino acids. Per the germline V gene, CDR1 is SGDLS and CDR2 is YYNGEE. The record originates from a study of monozygotic twins with inflammatory bowel disease. General observations from the study: Inverse Simpson values showed less TCRbeta diversity in IBD patients than in their healthy co-twins. In the analysis, different T cell subtypes could not be told apart. Since immunosuppressive treatments differed, patient repertoires may have gained added variability.

TCRdb re-called the 5' RACE reads, yielding one record per CDR3 amino acid sequence without DNA. The sample holds 420,000 or so distinct CDR3 sequences. This TCR was recovered from a human donor with ulcerative colitis or Crohn's disease, or a healthy co-twin of an affected twin (not recorded which). The chain recombines TRBV9 with TRBJ2-5; TCRdb calls TRBD1, which cannot be checked without DNA. The sequenced material came from blood. CDR3: CASSAQTGYQETQYF. The full variable domain, rest sourced from reference TRBV9 and TRBJ2-5, is DSGVTQTPKHLITATGQRVTLRCSPRSGDLSVYWYQQSLDQGLQFLIQYYNGEERAKGNILERFSAQQFPDLHSELNLSSLELGDSALYFCASSAQTGYQETQYFGPGTRLLVL.